These 30 T cell receptor beta chains were sequenced from one sample in a study of shared T cell receptors in the human thymus. Clones were sequenced by immunoSEQ multiplex PCR, and TCRdb holds only the in-frame ones, with some missing. Among under 700,000 clones listed, about 84% were seen once. The data were also submitted as part of a second study, on human thymus T cells.

The specimen was thymocytes. Receptor source: a boy in the first two years of life with a congenital heart defect.

V usage is TRBV27 and J usage is TRBJ1-2, with D possibly matching TRBD1 (5 bases). This CDR3 contains 13 residues. Trimming removed 6 bases at V and 13 bases at J, with 21 bases between. CDR1 and CDR2 from the germline V gene are MNHEY and SMNVEV (reference sequence). The CDR3 protein is CASSPRTAQGCTF. The CDR3 region has the DNA TGTGCCAGCAGCCCGCGCACAGCCCAGGGTTGCACCTTC.

This clone was picked up a small number of times. This sequence joins TRBV6-5 and TRBJ2-6, with TRBD1 matching 8 bases. The ends lost 5 bases at V and 15 bases at J; junction bases unmatched: 9. Looked up from germline, CDR1 is MNHEY and CDR2 is SVGAGI. The CDR3 loop spans 13 amino acids. CDR3: CASSRTGKAYLTF. The DNA for the CDR3 is TGTGCCAGCAGTAGGACAGGGAAGGCGTACCTGACTTTC.

The chain links TRBV7-2 to TRBJ2-7, with 8 bases aligning to TRBD2. Germline V lookup: CDR1 SGHTA, CDR2 FQGNSA. This CDR3 has 15 residues. V was pared by 4 bases and J by 6 bases, with 11 bases of the junction left unmatched. CDR3 bases: TGTGCCAGCAGCTCCCGAGGTAGCGGGATAGGCGAGCAGTACTTC. Amino acids: CASSSRGSGIGEQYF. Full variable domain (missing parts from reference TRBV7-2 and TRBJ2-7): GAGVSQSPSNKVTEKGKDVELRCDPISGHTALYWYRQSLGQGLEFLIYFQGNSAPDKSGLPSDRFSAERTGGSVSTLTIQRTQQEDSAVYLCASSSRGSGIGEQYFGPGTRLTVT.

This sequence joins TRBV2 and TRBJ2-7, with TRBD2 identical over 9 bases. Germline trimming cut 0 bases from V and 5 bases from J; bases unmatched to any gene: 5. This CDR3 comprises 15 residues. Germline V gene data show CDR1 as SNHLY and CDR2 as FYNNEI. CDR3 protein: CASSEAAGGTHEQYF. Written as DNA, the CDR3 is TGTGCCAGCAGTGAAGCAGCGGGAGGTACCCACGAGCAGTACTTC.

The V and J genes are TRBV7-9 and TRBJ2-5; TRBD1 matches at 7 bases. The CDR3 sequence is 14 residues long. CDR1 is SEHNR and CDR2 is FQNEAQ in the germline V gene (reference sequence). Trimming took 6 bases from V and 1 from J; bases not matched to a gene: 5. The CDR3 coding sequence is TGTGCCAGCAGGCGACAGGGTGGCCAAGAGACCCAGTACTTC. It codes for CASRRQGGQETQYF.

This clone is a singleton in its sample. The chain has TRBV27 and TRBJ2-7, with D possibly matching TRBD1 (6 bases). Trimming pared 6 bases from V and 5 bases from J, leaving 11 bases between. The germline V gene encodes CDR1 MNHEY and CDR2 SMNVEV (reference sequence). The CDR3 has 12 amino acids. The CDR3 region is CASRKQGNEQYF. Here the CDR3 DNA reads TGTGCCAGCAGGAAACAGGGAAACGAGCAGTACTTC.

The CDR3 loop reads CASSLSRSVTEISYEQYF. In DNA form, the CDR3 reads TGTGCCAGCAGCTTGTCTAGGTCTGTGACGGAGATCTCCTACGAGCAGTACTTC. The chain carries TRBV5-4 and TRBJ2-5, with D hard to call. The better agreement between TRBJ2-7 and the DNA end casts doubt on the J call. CDR1 is SGHNT, CDR2 YYREEE, per germline (reference sequence). The CDR3 is 18 residues long.

This clone has a single count. The chain has TRBV9 and TRBJ2-3, with 7 bases lining up with TRBD1. V shed 5 bases, J shed 6 bases, and the junction held 6 bases outside the gene matches. Germline V gene sequence: CDR1 SGDLS, CDR2 YYNGEE. This CDR3 is 13 amino acids long. CDR3 loop: CASSDRVGDTQYF. The DNA of the CDR3 is TGTGCCAGCAGTGACAGGGTGGGTGATACGCAGTATTTT.

This clone showed up just a few times. The chain recombines TRBV10-3 with TRBJ2-3; 9 nucleotides match TRBD1. The CDR3 has 15 amino acids. Germline assignment: CDR1 ENHRY and CDR2 SYGVKD. J lost 0 bases, V lost 10 bases, and 8 bases had no gene match. DNA of the CDR3: TGTGCCACAATGACGGACAGGGGAAGCACAGATACGCAGTATTTT. Amino acid sequence: CATMTDRGSTDTQYF.

The chain couples TRBV15 to TRBJ2-3, with D unclear. V was clipped by 5 bases and J by 2 bases, with 11 bases between them. CDR3 length: 14 amino acids. The germline V gene encodes CDR1 LNHNV and CDR2 YYDKDF (reference sequence). CDR3 sequence: CATSLVRVTDTQYF. CDR3 DNA sequence: TGTGCCACCAGCTTGGTACGAGTCACAGATACGCAGTATTTT.

This chain connects TRBV30 to TRBJ2-3, with 12 bases aligning to TRBD2. Germline V gives CDR1 GTSNPN, CDR2 SVGIG (reference sequence). This CDR3 has 19 amino acids. V lost 1 base, J lost 4 bases, and 15 bases stayed unmatched. The CDR3 DNA reads TGTGCCTGGAGTGCCCCCCCCCGACTAGCGGGAGTGAAGTCAGATACGCAGTATTTT. Its translation is CAWSAPPRLAGVKSDTQYF.

CDR3 protein: CASSHLAGGMETQYF. The CDR3 DNA reads as TGTGCCAGCAGCCATCTAGCGGGAGGGATGGAGACCCAGTACTTC. The chain has TRBV4-2 and TRBJ2-5, with 12 bases matching TRBD2. From germline, CDR1 is LGHNA and CDR2 YNFKEQ. With 3 bases clipped from V and 5 bases from J, the junction kept 4 bases outside the gene matches. This CDR3 contains 15 residues.

The DNA of the CDR3 is TGTGCCAGCAGTTGCCGCGAAGAGACAGCCACTTGCTACGAGCAGTACTTC. It translates to CASSCREETATCYEQYF. The chain is built from TRBV6-8 and TRBJ2-7, with D tentatively TRBD1 (5 bases). V lost 4 bases, J lost 3 bases, and 22 bases lay in between. Germline CDR1 and CDR2: MNHGY and SAAAGT. The CDR3 has 17 amino acids.

This chain connects TRBV5-4 to TRBJ2-1; 13 bases line up with TRBD2. Per the germline V gene, CDR1 is SGHNT and CDR2 is YYREEE (reference sequence). V shed 4 bases and J 4 bases; nucleotides not matched to a gene: 11. CDR3 length equals 18 residues. CDR3 sequence (DNA): TGTGCCAGCAGCCCCGGGACTAGCGGGATGCCTCCATACAATGAGCAGTTCTTC. Its protein product is CASSPGTSGMPPYNEQFF.

V gene TRBV5-6 combines with J gene TRBJ2-3; a possible D gene is TRBD2 (6 bases). Between the trimmed V and J ends, which lost 4 bases and 2 bases, there was a span of 17 bases. This CDR3 region has 16 residues. Germline assignment: CDR1 SGHDT and CDR2 YYEEEE. Here the CDR3 DNA reads TGTGCCAGCAGCCTGCGGGGCGCGCGTTCCACAGATACGCAGTATTTT. This sequence encodes CASSLRGARSTDTQYF.

The chain uses TRBV12-5 and TRBJ1-3; D ambiguous. The germline V gene encodes CDR1 LGHNT and CDR2 FRNRAP. The CDR3 loop spans 15 amino acids. Trimming pared 1 base from V and 5 bases from J, leaving 12 bases between. The CDR3 nucleotides read TGTGCTAGTGGTTTGGGTCCCGGGGAGAGAAACACCATATATTTT. This translates into CASGLGPGERNTIYF.

There are a few counts of this clone. This chain connects TRBV20-1 to TRBJ1-1; 7 bases map to TRBD1. The V gene end was trimmed by 2 bases and the J gene end by 9 bases; junction bases not matched to a gene: 3. CDR3 length: 11 residues. Germline V gene sequence: CDR1 DFQATT, CDR2 SNEGSKA (reference sequence). The CDR3 spells CSARQDRQAFF. Written as DNA, the CDR3 is TGCAGTGCTAGACAGGACAGGCAAGCTTTCTTT.

This clone was seen a few times. The DNA is left out, because the CDR3 cannot be placed on it with certainty; the CDR3 is given as TCRdb lists it. The chain employs TRBV29-1 and TRBJ2-3; the table's D call TRBD2 went unverified against the DNA. The CDR3 adds up to 17 amino acids, both ends counted. CDR1 is SQVTM, CDR2 ANQGSEA, per germline. CDR3 protein: CSGSHLCSEGGTDTQYF.

V is TRBV5-1 and J is TRBJ2-7; D remains unclear. There are 14 residues in the CDR3. Germline V gene sequence: CDR1 SGHRS, CDR2 YFSETQ. Trimming removed 0 bases at V and 8 bases at J, with 15 bases between. CDR3 coding DNA: TGCGCCAGCAGCTTGGCTCCCACTCATAGCCAGCAGTACTTC. Amino acid sequence: CASSLAPTHSQQYF.

This chain uses TRBV19 with TRBJ2-3; 9 positions agree with TRBD1. The CDR3 is made up of 16 amino acids. CDR1 and CDR2 from the germline V gene are LNHDA and SQIVND (reference sequence). J lost 0 bases, V lost 5 bases, and 6 bases had no gene match. CDR3 DNA: TGTGCCAGTAGTGAGGGGGACAGGGCAAGCACAGATACGCAGTATTTT. The encoded protein is CASSEGDRASTDTQYF.

This chain joins TRBV28 and TRBJ2-4; D unclear. The CDR3 runs 13 residues. The ends were cut back, 5 bases at V and 3 bases at J, with 8 bases in the middle. Germline V gives CDR1 MDHEN, CDR2 SYDVKM. The CDR3 spells CASSDTYKNIQYF. The CDR3 nucleotides read TGTGCCAGCAGTGACACCTACAAAAACATTCAGTACTTC.

This clone was counted once. One junction end disagrees with the germline gene, perhaps due to a read error. V is TRBV7-7 and J is TRBJ2-7; 7 bases map to TRBD1. There are 14 residues in the CDR3. Germline V gene lookup returns CDR1 SSHAT and CDR2 FNYEAQ (reference sequence). CDR3 bases: TGTGCTAGCAGCTTAGGGGGCGAGAAATACGAGCAGTACTTC. This translates into CASSLGGEKYEQYF.

The rearrangement links TRBV27 to TRBJ2-7, with 7 bases identical to TRBD2. In germline, CDR1 is MNHEY, CDR2 SMNVEV (reference sequence). With V trimmed by 2 bases and J by 2 bases, 3 bases remained unmatched. The CDR3 has 14 residues. The chain's CDR3 is CASSLIGGAYEQYF. The CDR3 DNA sequence: TGTGCCAGCAGTTTAATTGGGGGGGCCTACGAGCAGTACTTC.

This clone was seen a few times. The chain joins TRBV18 to TRBJ2-2; 8 positions agree with TRBD2. V was clipped by 2 bases and J by 5 bases; unmatched bases: 4. Germline V CDR1 and CDR2: KGHSH, LQKENI. This CDR3 has 15 amino acids. The CDR3 DNA reads as TGTGCCAGCTCACCAACGGGAGGGCGAACCGGGGAGCTGTTTTTT. Its protein is CASSPTGGRTGELFF.

The chain uses TRBV15 and TRBJ2-3; 13 nucleotides agree with TRBD2. Per the germline V gene, CDR1 is LNHNV and CDR2 is YYDKDF (reference sequence). V was pared by 3 bases and J by 5 bases, with 8 bases of the junction left unmatched. This CDR3 has 17 amino acids. The chain's CDR3 is CATSRKLAGGELDTQYF. CDR3 bases: TGTGCCACCAGCAGGAAACTAGCGGGAGGGGAACTAGATACGCAGTATTTT.

The genes are TRBV5-1 and TRBJ2-1; D might be TRBD1 (5 bases). CDR3 length: 16 residues. The V end lost 0 bases, the J end lost 8 bases, and 18 bases lay between the germline ends. The V gene's germline CDR1 is SGHRS and CDR2 YFSETQ. CDR3 loop: CASSLGWAGFIDEQFF. Here the CDR3 DNA reads TGCGCCAGCAGCTTGGGGTGGGCAGGGTTTATCGATGAGCAGTTCTTC.

CDR3 nucleotides: TGTGCCATCAGTGCTGGGACTAGCGGCGAGCAGTACTTC. Its protein product is CAISAGTSGEQYF. This rearrangement joins TRBV10-3 to TRBJ2-7; 11 nucleotides line up with TRBD2. From germline, CDR1 is ENHRY and CDR2 SYGVKD. This CDR3 is 13 amino acids long. Trimming took 4 bases from V and 6 from J; bases not matched to a gene: 2.

The genes are TRBV7-9 and TRBJ2-1; 7 nucleotides match TRBD2. Losses at the gene ends were 5 bases for V and 8 bases for J; bases not matched to a gene: 6. The CDR3 consists of 13 residues. Germline CDR1 SEHNR, CDR2 FQNEAQ (reference sequence). As DNA, the CDR3 is TGTGCCAGCAGCCAAGCGGGGTGGGATGAGCAGTTCTTC. Translation: CASSQAGWDEQFF.

This clone was seen just once. The chain is built from TRBV7-2 and TRBJ2-1; 14 positions agree with TRBD2. V trimming: 2 bases; J trimming: 8 bases; junction bases outside the gene matches: 2. Per the germline V gene, CDR1 is SGHTA and CDR2 is FQGNSA. The CDR3 sequence is 15 residues long. The CDR3 region is CASSLPGLAGDEQFF. In DNA form, the CDR3 reads TGTGCCAGCAGCTTACCGGGACTAGCGGGGGATGAGCAGTTCTTC. Full variable domain (missing parts from reference TRBV7-2 and TRBJ2-1): GAGVSQSPSNKVTEKGKDVELRCDPISGHTALYWYRQSLGQGLEFLIYFQGNSAPDKSGLPSDRFSAERTGGSVSTLTIQRTQQEDSAVYLCASSLPGLAGDEQFFGPGTRLTVL.

The gene calls are TRBV10-1 and TRBJ1-1, with 7 bases fitting TRBD1. This CDR3 contains 17 residues. V lost 0 bases to trimming and J lost 4 bases; unmatched junction nucleotides: 11. Germline CDR1 reads WNHNN; CDR2 reads SYGVQD (reference sequence). In DNA form, the CDR3 reads TGCGCCAGCAGTGAGTCTGGAAAGGACAGGCTCGGCACTGAAGCTTTCTTT. This gives the protein CASSESGKDRLGTEAFF.